The T cell receptor (beta chain) under discussion was sequenced for a study of tumor-infiltrating lymphocytes in primary liver carcinoma. The overall study: The five patients, who were men and women, ranged in age from 30 to 69 years.

Looked up from germline, CDR1 is SGHDN and CDR2 is FVKESK. Trimming removed 2 bases from V and 3 bases from J, with 16 bases in between. The CDR3 consists of 16 residues. Broader study findings: Blood trailed tumors significantly in top-250-clone fraction (p = 0.039). Tumor-blood pairs (like tumor-adjacent pairs) overlapped less than tumor region pairs did.

Unsorted bulk tissue of roughly 17-33 mg yielded co-extracted RNA and DNA. Patients were treatment-naive with chronic HBV infection. Synthesis of TCR beta cDNA was carried out from 450 to 650 ng total RNA with a constant-region primer. TCR beta libraries came from three nested multiplex PCR rounds using slightly modified ARM-PCR. A C-beta reverse primer and TRBV1-TRBV30 forward primers served in each of the first two PCR rounds, at 9 to 10 cycles apiece. In TCRdb, the multiplex PCR reads were re-called with MiXCR into one record per CDR3 protein. Among approximately 42,000 distinct CDR3 sequences listed, around 80% were seen once. The sample holds many counts of this clonotype. The antigen is unknown.

The chain links TRBV14 to TRBJ1-2; D remains unclear. Input material: tumor-adjacent normal liver tissue. The receptor was isolated from a woman in her twenties or thirties with primary liver carcinoma and hepatitis B virus infection. In DNA form, the CDR3 reads TGTGCCAGCAGCCAATCCCGCGGTTATTTCTACTATGGCTACACCTTC. Amino acids: CASSQSRGYFYYGYTF.